Below, 25 T cell receptor beta chains from the same sample are listed, as sequenced in a study of breast tumors, draining lymph nodes, adjacent tissues. Samples came from axillary lymph nodes draining the breast cancer. From the multiplex PCR reads, TCRdb called clonotypes with MiXCR, one entry per CDR3 protein. The sample carries 150,000 to 250,000 distinct CDR3 sequences, about 32% recorded once. Sequenced input: axillary lymph node tissue. The receptors here all came from a female donor with breast cancer. Some clones in this sample may be carry-over from other donors' samples.

This clonotype was found many times. The chain has TRBV7-2 and TRBJ2-1; either TRBD1 or TRBD2 may supply D (5 bases each). This CDR3 has 14 residues. V lost 6 bases and J lost 0, with 9 bases in between. Looked up from germline, CDR1 is SGHTA and CDR2 is FQGNSA. CDR3 bases: TGTGCCAGCAGGGGGACCCTCTCCTACAATGAGCAGTTCTTC. Amino acids: CASRGTLSYNEQFF. Complete variable domain (other parts from reference TRBV7-2 and TRBJ2-1): GAGVSQSPSNKVTEKGKDVELRCDPISGHTALYWYRQSLGQGLEFLIYFQGNSAPDKSGLPSDRFSAERTGGSVSTLTIQRTQQEDSAVYLCASRGTLSYNEQFFGPGTRLTVL.

There are many counts of this clonotype. The chain combines TRBV15 with TRBJ2-6, with TRBD1 matching 9 bases. This CDR3 has 17 residues. V trimming: 4 bases; J trimming: 5 bases; junction bases outside the gene matches: 9. Looked up from germline, CDR1 is LNHNV and CDR2 is YYDKDF (reference sequence). DNA for the CDR3: TGTGCCACCAGCAAACCCGGGACAGGGTCAAGGGCCAACGTCCTGACTTTC. Protein: CATSKPGTGSRANVLTF.

J is TRBJ2-7 and V is TRBV7-6; 8 bases align to TRBD2. Germline values: CDR1 SGHVS, CDR2 FNYEAQ. Trimming at V came to 3 bases and at J to 4 bases, leaving 5 bases not matched to a gene. This CDR3 is 14 amino acids long. This CDR3 is CASSFSGIDYEQYF. The CDR3 DNA follows: TGTGCCAGCAGCTTTAGCGGGATAGATTACGAGCAGTACTTC.

This clonotype was detected many times. The chain combines TRBV30 with TRBJ1-2; D might be TRBD1 (6 bases). Trimming removed 1 base from V and 8 bases from J, with 14 bases in between. The germline V gene has CDR1 GTSNPN and CDR2 SVGIG (reference sequence). CDR3 size: 13 residues. This CDR3 is CAWSGSRGAGYTF. The CDR3 DNA follows: TGTGCCTGGAGTGGATCCCGGGGGGCGGGCTACACCTTC.

About this clonotype itself: A read error may produce the germline difference seen at one junction end. CDR3 in DNA: TGTGCCGGCAGTTTAGGGGACTCCCCAACCGTGGAGACCCAGTACTTC. Translated: CAGSLGDSPTVETQYF. V and J are TRBV28 and TRBJ2-5, with D possibly matching TRBD2 (6 bases). The length of the CDR3 is 16 residues. Germline V gene sequence: CDR1 MDHEN, CDR2 SYDVKM.

In its sample, this clonotype was seen many times. The chain has TRBV29-1 and TRBJ2-7, with 9 bases identical to TRBD1. CDR3 length equals 13 residues. The V gene end was trimmed by 5 bases and the J gene end by 5 bases; junction bases not matched to a gene: 7. CDR1 is SQVTM and CDR2 is ANQGSEA in the germline V gene. The CDR3 loop is CSVRTGALDEQYF. CDR3 nucleotide sequence: TGCAGCGTTAGGACAGGGGCTCTAGACGAGCAGTACTTC.

As for this clonotype: Being one base from a much bigger clone, this may be a read error. The rearrangement uses TRBV5-1 and TRBJ2-1; D is undetermined. CDR1 is SGHRS and CDR2 is YFSETQ in the germline V gene. CDR3 size: 13 residues. The CDR3 nucleotides are TGCGCCAGCAGCTTGGGGGCCTACAATGACCAGTTCTTC. Encoded protein: CASSLGAYNDQFF. Full variable domain (missing parts from reference TRBV5-1 and TRBJ2-1): KAGVTQTPRYLIKTRGQQVTLSCSPISGHRSVSWYQQTPGQGLQFLFEYFSETQRNKGNFPGRFSGRQFSNSRSEMNVSTLELGDSALYLCASSLGAYNDQFFGPGTRLTVL.

This clonotype appeared a single time. Sequence at one end of the junction differs from germline and may be a read error. The chain combines TRBV27 with TRBJ2-7; possibly TRBD2 for D (7 bases). Germline values: CDR1 MNHEY, CDR2 SMNVEV (reference sequence). The CDR3 has 17 amino acids. This chain's CDR3 is CASSLSGGSGVSYEQHF. Here the CDR3 DNA reads TGTGCCAGCAGTTTATCAGGGGGGAGCGGGGTTAGCTACGAGCAGCACTTC.

The chain links TRBV24-1 to TRBJ2-6; 15 bases fit TRBD2. J lost 3 bases, V lost 5 bases, and 7 bases had no gene match. Germline CDR1 is KGHDR and CDR2 is SFDVKD. The CDR3 has 19 amino acids. The CDR3 loop is CATSAGTSGGLNGANVLTF. DNA of the CDR3: TGTGCCACCAGTGCCGGGACTAGCGGGGGGCTTAATGGGGCCAACGTCCTGACTTTC.

This clonotype was seen at least ten times. The chain employs TRBV29-1 and TRBJ2-1; the match to TRBD2 covers 13 bases. The CDR3 consists of 14 residues. Germline CDR1 and CDR2: SQVTM and ANQGSEA. V lost 8 bases and J lost 7; bases outside the gene matches: 8. The CDR3, as DNA: TGCAGCACCAAACTAGCGGGGGGGCCGAATGAGCAGTTCTTC. Encoded protein: CSTKLAGGPNEQFF.

This clonotype has at least ten counts. The J gene is TRBJ2-3, the V gene TRBV28, with D perhaps matching TRBD1 (5 bases). CDR3 size: 16 residues. CDR1 is MDHEN, CDR2 SYDVKM, per germline. V lost 4 bases and J 1 base, leaving 15 bases between the germline ends. CDR3 bases: TGTGCCAGCAGTTCCCCCCCCAGGGAAGGCACAGATACGCAGTATTTT. Protein product: CASSSPPREGTDTQYF. The whole variable domain, remainder taken from reference TRBV28 and TRBJ2-3, is DVKVTQSSRYLVKRTGEKVFLECVQDMDHENMFWYRQDPGLGLRLIYFSYDVKMKEKGDIPEGYSVSREKKERFSLILESASTNQTSMYLCASSSPPREGTDTQYFGPGTRLTVL.

This clonotype was detected many times. The J gene is TRBJ1-2, the V gene TRBV2; TRBD1 agrees at 7 bases. The V gene's germline CDR1 is SNHLY and CDR2 FYNNEI. The CDR3 contains 14 residues. Trimming at V came to 10 bases and at J to 5 bases, leaving 13 bases not matched to a gene. The CDR3 sequence: CATRQGMVGYGYTF. CDR3 DNA: TGTGCCACCAGACAGGGAATGGTGGGTTATGGCTACACCTTC.

This clonotype was picked up many times. The V gene is TRBV10-3, the J gene TRBJ2-3, with 11 positions matching TRBD2. From germline, CDR1 is ENHRY and CDR2 SYGVKD. CDR3 length equals 16 residues. V lost 3 bases and J lost 2; bases outside the gene matches: 4. CDR3 sequence reads: CAISDLLAGDTDTQYF. DNA for the CDR3: TGTGCCATCAGTGATTTACTAGCGGGGGACACAGATACGCAGTATTTT.

This clonotype has a handful of counts. V usage is TRBV6-5 and J usage is TRBJ2-6; 8 nucleotides match TRBD1. The germline gives CDR1 MNHEY, CDR2 SVGAGI. Unmatched junction bases numbered 10, after V lost 6 bases and J lost 3 bases. This CDR3 is 17 amino acids long. CDR3 amino acids: CASRPPRTGGGANVLTF. In DNA, the CDR3 is TGTGCCAGCAGGCCTCCCCGCACAGGGGGTGGGGCCAACGTCCTGACTTTC.

This clonotype was observed a single time. This sequence joins TRBV30 and TRBJ1-1, with unresolved D. The germline V gene encodes CDR1 GTSNPN and CDR2 SVGIG (reference sequence). Trimming took off 0 bases at V and 0 bases at J, with 5 bases between the two ends. This CDR3 has 13 residues. The CDR3 is CAWSVILNTEAFF. Here the CDR3 DNA reads TGTGCCTGGAGTGTGATCCTGAACACTGAAGCTTTCTTT.

On this clonotype: Given a much more abundant clone one base away, this may be a read error. The V gene is TRBV9, the J gene TRBJ2-1, with D tentatively TRBD1 or TRBD2 (5 bases each). CDR3 length equals 15 residues. CDR1 and CDR2 (germline): SGDLS, YYNGEE. This CDR3 reads CASSLGTTRVNEPFF. CDR3 DNA sequence: TGTGCCAGCAGCCTCGGGACCACTAGGGTCAATGAGCCGTTCTTC. Filled out from reference TRBV9 and TRBJ2-1, the complete variable domain reads DSGVTQTPKHLITATGQRVTLRCSPRSGDLSVYWYQQSLDQGLQFLIQYYNGEERAKGNILERFSAQQFPDLHSELNLSSLELGDSALYFCASSLGTTRVNEPFFGPGTRLTVL.

This clonotype has ten or more counts. This chain connects TRBV12-3 or TRBV12-4 to TRBJ2-7; a weak D match, TRBD2 (6 bases). V lost 1 base and J lost 7, with 14 bases in between. This CDR3 region has 14 residues. CDR3 amino acids: CASSLVGSAGEQYF. For the CDR3, the DNA is TGTGCCAGCAGTTTAGTTGGCTCCGCGGGAGAGCAGTACTTC.

This clonotype was picked up many times. V gene TRBV2 combines with J gene TRBJ2-6; D ambiguous. The germline V gene has CDR1 SNHLY and CDR2 FYNNEI. The CDR3 is 15 amino acids. V lost 4 bases and J lost 0, with 7 bases in between. Written as DNA, the CDR3 is TGTGCCAGCAGTGCACAGAGCTCTGGGGCCAACGTCCTGACTTTC. Its protein product is CASSAQSSGANVLTF.

Note on this clonotype: Without the conserved terminal phenylalanine or tryptophan, this CDR3 likely stems from a read error. The DNA is left out, because the CDR3 cannot be placed on it with certainty; the CDR3 is given as TCRdb lists it. The chain couples TRBV9 to TRBJ2-6; whether TRBD2, the table's D call, matches the DNA was not checked. Germline V gene data show CDR1 as SGDLS and CDR2 as YYNGEE. A total of 9 residues make up the CDR3, ends included. CDR3 protein: CASSVGSSG.

Remarks on this clonotype: A junction end diverges from the germline sequence, so it may reflect a read error. The rearrangement uses TRBV25-1 and TRBJ2-3; D might be TRBD1 (6 bases). Germline V lookup: CDR1 MGHDK, CDR2 SYGVNS. The CDR3 contains 18 residues. Here the CDR3 DNA reads TGTGCCTGCAGTGCTCCCGCCGGGACAACTACTAGCACAGATACGCAGTATTTT. Its protein product is CACSAPAGTTTSTDTQYF.

The chain recombines TRBV6-1 with TRBJ1-3, with TRBD1 matching over 8 bases. This CDR3 has 15 residues. Germline CDR1 is MNHNS and CDR2 is SASEGT. Germline trimming cut 5 bases from V and 0 bases from J; bases unmatched to any gene: 3. CDR3 residues: CASSKTGASGNTIYF. CDR3 nucleotide sequence: TGTGCCAGCAGTAAGACAGGGGCCTCTGGAAACACCATATATTTT.

In its sample, this clonotype was seen many times. The rearrangement joins TRBV30 to TRBJ1-2; tentative D call: TRBD1 (6 bases). V was clipped by 4 bases and J by 7 bases, with 16 bases between them. The CDR3 runs to 13 residues. Germline CDR1 GTSNPN, CDR2 SVGIG (reference sequence). The CDR3 coding sequence is TGTGCCTGGAAGGGCTGGGCAGGGGCTGGCTACACCTTC. It codes for CAWKGWAGAGYTF. The whole variable domain, remainder taken from reference TRBV30 and TRBJ1-2, is SQTIHQWPATLVQPVGSPLSLECTVEGTSNPNLYWYRQAAGRGLQLLFYSVGIGQISSEVPQNLSASRPQDRQFILSSKKLLLSDSGFYLCAWKGWAGAGYTFGSGTRLTVV.

The chain has TRBV18 and TRBJ2-1, with D possibly TRBD1 on 5 matching bases. The CDR3 is 14 amino acids. Germline lookup yields CDR1 KGHSH and CDR2 LQKENI. Trimming left V 3 bases short and J 6 bases short, with 12 bases between. CDR3 region: CASSPLQAPNEQFF. CDR3 nucleotides: TGTGCCAGCTCACCCCTACAGGCCCCCAATGAGCAGTTCTTC.

This clonotype came up a few times. The gene calls are TRBV20-1 and TRBJ2-4, with D unresolved. The V gene lost 6 bases and the J gene lost 1 base, with 16 bases spanning the gap. The germline V gene has CDR1 DFQATT and CDR2 SNEGSKA (reference sequence). This CDR3 is 15 amino acids long. CDR3 sequence: CSASDYFGAKNIQYF. CDR3 DNA sequence: TGCAGTGCCTCAGATTACTTTGGGGCCAAAAACATTCAGTACTTC.

The table lists this clonotype with many counts. The genes are TRBV20-1 and TRBJ2-7, with 7 bases lining up with TRBD2. Germline lookup yields CDR1 DFQATT and CDR2 SNEGSKA (reference sequence). The CDR3 consists of 12 residues. V shed 2 bases and J 2 bases; nucleotides not matched to a gene: 0. In DNA form, the CDR3 reads TGCAGTGCTAGACTAGCGGCCTACGAGCAGTACTTC. Its protein product is CSARLAAYEQYF.